These 10 T cell receptor beta chains were sequenced from one sample in a study of T cells after yellow fever vaccination. Each CDR3 protein gets one entry after TCRdb re-called the 5' RACE reads with MiXCR. The sample records about 310,000 distinct CDR3 sequences, roughly 4% being singletons. Sequencing was performed on PBMCs, taken on the day of the yellow fever booster vaccination. Receptor source: a man between 18 and 35 years old who received the YFV17D yellow fever vaccine.

This clonotype was found many times. The V and J genes are TRBV12-3 or TRBV12-4 and TRBJ2-1; 7 bases are a match to TRBD2. The CDR3 sequence is 15 residues long. Losses at the gene ends were 5 bases for V and 2 bases for J; bases not matched to a gene: 6. Here the CDR3 DNA reads TGTGCCAGCAGTAGGGCAGGGAGGGCCTACAATGAGCAGTTCTTC. This encodes CASSRAGRAYNEQFF.

In this sample, this clonotype turned up many times. The V call is TRBV5-1, the J call TRBJ1-6, with TRBD1 matching 7 bases. The CDR3 loop spans 13 amino acids. In germline, CDR1 is SGHRS, CDR2 YFSETQ. V lost 3 bases and J lost 12; bases outside the gene matches: 6. DNA for the CDR3: TGCGCCAGCAGCTCCGGGACAGCGCGACCCCTCCACTTT. As protein: CASSSGTARPLHF.

The sample holds a few counts of this clonotype. This chain joins TRBV20-1 and TRBJ1-2; D uncertain. In germline, CDR1 is DFQATT, CDR2 SNEGSKA (reference sequence). With 5 bases removed from V and 4 bases from J, the gap between germline ends came to 14 bases. This CDR3 comprises 13 residues. In DNA form, the CDR3 reads TGCAGTGCTGACCACAAGGCCTCCTATGGCTACACCTTC. The encoded protein is CSADHKASYGYTF.

The table lists this clonotype with a few counts. The chain uses TRBV10-3 and TRBJ1-6, with TRBD1 matching over 8 bases. The junction had 6 bases not matched to a gene; V was cut back by 7 bases and J by 7 bases. The CDR3 contains 14 residues. Germline V gene lookup returns CDR1 ENHRY and CDR2 SYGVKD. CDR3: CAIKKTGENSPLHF. CDR3 sequence (DNA): TGTGCCATCAAAAAGACAGGGGAGAATTCACCCCTCCACTTT.

This clonotype was observed a handful of times. This rearrangement joins TRBV20-1 to TRBJ1-2; D gene unclear. Trimming took off 3 bases at V and 1 base at J, with 6 bases between the two ends. This CDR3 spans 12 amino acids. CDR1 is DFQATT and CDR2 is SNEGSKA in the germline V gene (reference sequence). This CDR3 reads CSASKNNYGYTF. Written as DNA, the CDR3 is TGCAGTGCTAGTAAGAATAACTATGGCTACACCTTC.

This clonotype has a handful of counts. V usage is TRBV20-1 and J usage is TRBJ2-3, with TRBD1 identical over 12 bases. The V gene's germline CDR1 is DFQATT and CDR2 SNEGSKA (reference sequence). The CDR3 extends over 14 amino acids. With V trimmed by 6 bases and J by 6 bases, 7 bases remained unmatched. The CDR3 nucleotides are TGCAGTGCGACGGGGACAGGGGGCAGGGATACGCAGTATTTT. Its translation: CSATGTGGRDTQYF.

The gene calls are TRBV28 and TRBJ1-4; D call uncertain. Deletions cut 5 bases from V and 8 bases from J, with 9 bases between. The CDR3 extends over 12 amino acids. In germline, CDR1 is MDHEN, CDR2 SYDVKM. CDR3 in amino acids: CASSDREEKLFF. The CDR3 DNA follows: TGTGCCAGCAGTGACCGGGAAGAAAAACTGTTTTTT.

This clonotype was counted only a few times. V and J are TRBV5-1 and TRBJ2-5; TRBD2 agrees at 7 bases. The germline gives CDR1 SGHRS, CDR2 YFSETQ. V shed 0 bases, J shed 5 bases, and the junction held 1 base outside the gene matches. The CDR3 has 13 amino acids. DNA for the CDR3: TGCGCCAGCAGCTTGGACGGGAGGGAGACCCAGTACTTC. Amino acids: CASSLDGRETQYF.

This clonotype has a count of ten or more. The genes are TRBV7-7 and TRBJ2-3, with 7 positions matching TRBD2. V was pared by 5 bases and J by 0 bases, with 11 bases of the junction left unmatched. Germline V lookup: CDR1 SSHAT, CDR2 FNYEAQ (reference sequence). The CDR3 contains 17 residues. CDR3 amino acids: CASSPAGWRGSTDTQYF. CDR3 coding DNA: TGTGCCAGCAGCCCAGCGGGGTGGCGGGGGAGCACAGATACGCAGTATTTT.

This clonotype occurred many times. The V gene is TRBV7-2, the J gene TRBJ2-1; TRBD2 agrees at 10 bases. Germline CDR1 is SGHTA and CDR2 is FQGNSA. CDR3 size: 15 residues. V gave up 0 bases and J gave up 8 bases; unmatched junction bases: 4. The CDR3: CASSLASGGIHEQFF. The CDR3, as DNA: TGTGCCAGCAGCTTAGCTAGCGGGGGGATCCATGAGCAGTTCTTC.